The next 2 T cell receptor beta chains were all read from a single sample in a study of T cells after yellow fever vaccination. TCRdb reprocessed the 5' RACE reads with MiXCR, giving one entry per CDR3 protein. The sample carries about 350,000 distinct CDR3 sequences, about 9.9% recorded once. Here the sequenced sample was PBMCs, taken on the day of the first yellow fever vaccination. The source of these receptors is a man aged 18 to 29 who received the YFV17D yellow fever vaccine.

This clonotype was detected a few times. The chain links TRBV28 to TRBJ1-5; the match to TRBD1 covers 8 bases. CDR3 size: 16 residues. Germline-derived CDR1 and CDR2 are MDHEN and SYDVKM. With V trimmed by 4 bases and J by 0 bases, 5 bases remained unmatched. CDR3 nucleotide sequence: TGTGCCAGCAGTTCAACAGGGGGGTATAGCAATCAGCCCCAGCATTTT. It yields the protein CASSSTGGYSNQPQHF. Full variable domain (missing parts from reference TRBV28 and TRBJ1-5): DVKVTQSSRYLVKRTGEKVFLECVQDMDHENMFWYRQDPGLGLRLIYFSYDVKMKEKGDIPEGYSVSREKKERFSLILESASTNQTSMYLCASSSTGGYSNQPQHFGDGTRLSIL.

This clonotype was recorded once. The V call is TRBV5-1, the J call TRBJ2-3; D call uncertain. V lost 6 bases, J lost 4 bases, and 15 bases lay in between. This CDR3 comprises 14 residues. Looked up from germline, CDR1 is SGHRS and CDR2 is YFSETQ. CDR3 amino acids: CASTSRASADTQYF. The CDR3 coding sequence is TGCGCCAGCACCTCTCGGGCGTCGGCAGATACGCAGTATTTT.